This T cell receptor beta chain was captured in a study of T cells in Graves' hyperthyroidism and ophthalmopathy. Study conclusions and caveats: Blood also showed most of the thyroid clonotypes that were expanded above 0.001. Ophthalmopathy, which appeared later, was predicted by the model a median approximately 6.7 months before onset.

Ophthalmopathy patients had moderate-to-severe active disease, CAS ≥3, NOSPECS ≥4, and disease duration under 3 months. On the basis of clinical symptoms, serum thyroxine and TRAb, thyroid ultrasound and orbital computed tomography, diagnoses were made. This clonotype has at least ten counts. The antigen remains unidentified. What was amplified from RNA transcripts were TCR beta CDR3 regions. TCR CDR3 underwent first-round RT-PCR with the HTBI primer set. TCRdb redid the calling of the multiplex PCR reads with MiXCR, one entry per CDR3 protein. Found here are about half a million distinct CDR3 sequences, more than 15% of them singletons; the top ten hold 29%. What was sequenced was blood. The TCR comes from a woman in her thirties with Graves' ophthalmopathy.

In DNA form, the CDR3 reads TGTGCCAGCAGTGACGACAGCGCGACCTACGAGCAGTACTTC. The encoded protein is CASSDDSATYEQYF. The rearrangement links TRBV6-1 to TRBJ2-7, with D perhaps matching TRBD1 (5 bases). Germline V gives CDR1 MNHNS, CDR2 SASEGT. V lost 3 bases and J lost 2, with 11 bases in between. The CDR3 spans 14 residues.